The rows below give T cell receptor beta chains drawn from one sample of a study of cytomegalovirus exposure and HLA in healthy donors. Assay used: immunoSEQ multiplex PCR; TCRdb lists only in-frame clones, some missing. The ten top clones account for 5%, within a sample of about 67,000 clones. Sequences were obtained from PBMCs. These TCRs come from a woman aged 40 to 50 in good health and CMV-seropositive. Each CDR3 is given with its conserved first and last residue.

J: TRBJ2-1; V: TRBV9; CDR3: CASSVVQGGYNEQFF
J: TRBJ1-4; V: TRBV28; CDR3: CASSLGQISGKLFF
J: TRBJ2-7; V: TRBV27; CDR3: CASSPRGGLHYEQYF
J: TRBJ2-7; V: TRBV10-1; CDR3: CASSESGQGRYEQYF
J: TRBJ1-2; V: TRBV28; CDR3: CASSQPPTVDGYTF
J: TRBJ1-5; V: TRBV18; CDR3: CASSPGQGNQPQHF
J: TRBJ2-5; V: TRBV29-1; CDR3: CSASQGRETQYF
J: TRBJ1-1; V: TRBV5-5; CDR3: CASSPTAGNTEAFF
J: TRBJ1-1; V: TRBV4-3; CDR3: CASGQDLTGRNTEAFF
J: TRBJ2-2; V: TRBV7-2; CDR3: CASRPAGGVGELFF
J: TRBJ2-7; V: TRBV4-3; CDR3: CASSQEAWTATYEQYF
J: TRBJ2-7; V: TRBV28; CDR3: CASRPFNLTPDYEQYF
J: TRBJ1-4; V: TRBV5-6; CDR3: CASSLDPGDEKLFF
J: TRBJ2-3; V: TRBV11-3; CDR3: CASSLGGSTDTQYF
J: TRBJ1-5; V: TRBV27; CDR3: CASSLGALSNQPQHF
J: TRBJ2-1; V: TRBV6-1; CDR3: CASSDQAGAAPSSYNEQFF
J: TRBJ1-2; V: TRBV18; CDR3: CASSPPVGSGDGYTF
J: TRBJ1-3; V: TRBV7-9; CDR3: CASSPKGGGNTIYF
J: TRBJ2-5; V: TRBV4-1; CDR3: CASSHTINTSGETQYF
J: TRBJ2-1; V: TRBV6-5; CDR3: CASSRWTSGSDEQFF
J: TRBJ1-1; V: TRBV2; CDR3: CATRDREGATEAFF
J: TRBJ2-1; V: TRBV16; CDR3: CASGAQGPYNEQFF
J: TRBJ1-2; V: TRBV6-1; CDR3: CASRQGLSVNYGYTF
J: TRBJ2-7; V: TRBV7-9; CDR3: CASSSKAWTGGYEQYF
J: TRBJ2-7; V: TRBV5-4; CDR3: CASSLTGYEQYF
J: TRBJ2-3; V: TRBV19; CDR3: CASSIGGDRGTDTQYF
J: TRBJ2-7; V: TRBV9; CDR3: CASSASAGGYEQYF
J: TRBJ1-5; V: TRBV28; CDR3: CASSLPRGHNQPQHF
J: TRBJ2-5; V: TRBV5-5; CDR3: CASSLDRAAPRTQYF
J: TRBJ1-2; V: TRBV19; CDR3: CASTLQAFGGYTF
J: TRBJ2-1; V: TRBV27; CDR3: CASSHGTEEEFF
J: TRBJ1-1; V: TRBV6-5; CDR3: CASSSDRTVSTEAFF
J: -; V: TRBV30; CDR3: CAWSTGTGDYEQYF
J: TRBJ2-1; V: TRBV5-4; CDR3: CASATQFEQFF
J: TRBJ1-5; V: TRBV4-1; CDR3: CASSQVLVAGNQPQHF
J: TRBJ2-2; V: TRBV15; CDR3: CATSRGGVAGELFF
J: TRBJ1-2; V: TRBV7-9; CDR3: CASSPAPDDYGYTF